This T cell receptor (beta chain) originates from a study of shared clonotypes between healthy human individuals. Method: immunoSEQ multiplex PCR; TCRdb's copy keeps in-frame clones and lacks some. In the table there are 1.5 million to 2.5 million clones, about 95% of which are singletons. The CDR3 contains 16 residues. Losses at the gene ends were 3 bases for V and 2 bases for J; bases not matched to a gene: 3. Germline V CDR1 and CDR2: MRHNA, SNTAGT. CD45RO-negative, CCR7-selected cells formed the naive CD8 fraction, which excluded terminally differentiated effector memory CD45RA+ cells. Free of recent acute infections or vaccinations, the donors were healthy HIV-negative adults.

Material for sequencing was naive CD8+ T cells sorted from blood. This sequence was found in a man younger than 30 in good health. The V gene is TRBV6-4, the J gene TRBJ2-3, with 12 bases identical to TRBD2. CDR3 residues: CASSDTSGGFTDTQYF. The CDR3 nucleotides read TGTGCCAGCAGTGATACTAGCGGGGGGTTCACAGATACGCAGTATTTT.